This T cell receptor beta chain was sequenced in a study of monozygotic twins with inflammatory bowel disease. Per the germline V gene, CDR1 is SGHRS and CDR2 is YFSETQ. The CDR3 runs 12 residues. TCRdb processed the 5' RACE reads again and assigns one entry to each CDR3 protein, with no DNA. The clone table shows fewer than 150,000 distinct CDR3 sequences, with the ten largest holding 2% to 3%. Input material: blood. The receptor's source is a human donor with ulcerative colitis or Crohn's disease, or a healthy co-twin of an affected twin (not recorded which). The chain joins TRBV5-1 to TRBJ2-2; the TCRdb call, TRBD1, lacks DNA for checking. This chain's CDR3 is CASSPERRELFF.